The entry below gives a single T cell receptor beta chain sequence along with its context. Its antigen is not known. The source of the sample is a study of siplizumab effects on memory and regulatory T cells. General study points: With siplizumab, mappable alloreactive CD4+ clones averaged 68.8% Treg-derived, versus 25% to 30% in controls. Siplizumab brought about a significant reduction in alloreactive sequences traceable to unstimulated CD4+ memory cells. Naive versus memory phenotype went unassigned for roughly 75-97% of proliferating CD4+ or CD8+ clones. Sequences below about 10^-5 frequency were poorly captured. As a result, only a minor fraction of alloreactive clones mapped to unstimulated subsets.

The method was immunoSEQ multiplex PCR; TCRdb's version includes in-frame clones alone and lacks a portion of them. The sample has some 100,000 clones; roughly 94% are singletons. Germline CDR1 is SQVTM and CDR2 is ANQGSEA. CDR3 length: 14 amino acids. With 1 base removed from V and 0 bases from J, the gap between germline ends came to 10 bases. The specimen was Tregs sorted from blood. The chain links TRBV29-1 to TRBJ2-7, with D perhaps TRBD1 or TRBD2 (5 bases each). The sequence derives from a human donor in good health. The CDR3 region is CSVEAAGSSYEQYF. The CDR3, as DNA: TGCAGCGTTGAAGCGGCAGGGAGCTCCTACGAGCAGTACTTC.